These 24 T cell receptor beta chains were all obtained from the same sample, sequenced in a study of T cell clonality in common variable immunodeficiency. Libraries were prepared by immunoSEQ multiplex PCR; TCRdb keeps only in-frame clonotypes and omits some of them. The sample has about 42,000 clones, none seen only once. The specimen was peripheral blood mononuclear cells. The receptor source for this set is a person aged 18-70 years in good health.

This clone has a count of ten or more. The read halts 3 residues ahead of the CDR3 end, with the missing end drawn from the germline J gene. This chain links TRBV7-8 with TRBJ2-5; perhaps TRBD2 as D (5 bases). The CDR3 covers 15 residues. Trimming took off 5 bases at V and 5 bases at J, with 18 bases between the two ends. CDR1 and CDR2 from the germline V gene are SGHVS and FQNEAQ. The CDR3 is CASSPGLGEIETQYF. The DNA read from the CDR3 is TGTGCCAGCAGCCCCGGACTCGGGGAGATTGAGACC.

This clone was recorded at least ten times. The junction does not match germline at one end; this may be a read error. Read coverage stops 3 residues before the CDR3 terminus; the germline J gene supplies the remainder. The chain combines TRBV11-2 with TRBJ2-1; D remains ambiguous. The CDR3 totals 13 residues. The germline V gene has CDR1 SGHAT and CDR2 FQNNGV. The CDR3 is CASSLARYDEQFF. CDR3 DNA (partial): TGTGCCAGCAGCTTAGCCCGCTACGATGAG. Full variable domain (missing parts from reference TRBV11-2 and TRBJ2-1): EAGVAQSPRYKIIEKRQSVAFWCNPISGHATLYWYQQILGQGPKLLIQFQNNGVVDDSQLPKDRFSAERLKGVDSTLKIQPAKLEDSAVYLCASSLARYDEQFFGPGTRLTVL.

This clone was counted at least ten times. The read ends 3 residues shy of where the CDR3 ends; the end is completed using the germline J gene. The chain uses TRBV7-2 and TRBJ1-2; tentative D call: TRBD1 (6 bases). The V and J ends lost 3 bases and 0 bases respectively, with 8 bases between them. From germline, CDR1 is SGHTA and CDR2 FQGNSA. The CDR3 is 14 amino acids. The DNA read from the CDR3 is TGTGCCAGCAGCTTGGACAGAACTAACTATGGC. Protein: CASSLDRTNYG. The entire CDR3 sequence reads CASSLDRTNYGYTF.

This clone was seen repeatedly, ten times or more. The read terminates 3 residues before the CDR3 end, so the remaining end is supplied by the germline J gene. The rearrangement uses TRBV19 and TRBJ1-2; 7 nucleotides match TRBD1. Germline-derived CDR1 and CDR2 are LNHDA and SQIVND (reference sequence). After removal of 4 bases from V and 2 bases from J, the junction contained 4 bases not matched to a gene. This CDR3 contains 14 residues. The CDR3 protein is CASSTDRRNYGYTF. The sequenced part of the CDR3 DNA is TGTGCCAGTAGTACGGACAGGAGAAACTATGGC.

This clone was detected many times. The read terminates 3 residues ahead of where the CDR3 ends, so the germline J gene completes it. The V gene is TRBV20-1, the J gene TRBJ2-7, with TRBD2 matching 9 bases. V gave up 5 bases and J gave up 0 bases; unmatched junction bases: 5. Germline CDR1 reads DFQATT; CDR2 reads SNEGSKA (reference sequence). The CDR3 spans 14 residues. The sequenced part of the CDR3 DNA is TGCAGTGCTGCCGGACTAGCGACCTCCTACGAG. Amino acid sequence: CSAAGLATSYE. In full, the CDR3 reads CSAAGLATSYEQYF.

Ten or more counts support this clone. The read ends 3 residues shy of where the CDR3 ends; the end is completed using the germline J gene. The rearrangement joins TRBV19 to TRBJ2-5, with a possible D match to TRBD2 (6 bases). Trimming took off 1 base at V and 0 bases at J, with 9 bases between the two ends. The germline CDR1 and CDR2 sequences are LNHDA and SQIVND (reference sequence). This CDR3 is built from 15 residues. CDR3 loop: CASSIGLAYQETQYF. CDR3 DNA, as far as it was read: TGTGCCAGTAGTATAGGGCTAGCGTACCAAGAGACC.

There are many counts of this clone. The read ends 3 residues before the CDR3 terminus; that terminus is restored from the germline J gene. This sequence joins TRBV6-2 or TRBV6-3 and TRBJ2-2; 9 positions match TRBD2. The CDR3 extends over 17 amino acids. V lost 3 bases to trimming and J lost 0 bases; unmatched junction nucleotides: 5. Germline CDR1 MNHEY, CDR2 SVGEGT. The sequenced part of the CDR3 DNA is TGTGCCAGCAGTTATGGCGGGAGGGCCGCGAACACCGGGGAG. Amino acids: CASSYGGRAANTGE. Given in full, the CDR3 is CASSYGGRAANTGELFF.

There are many counts of this clone. The sequence runs out 3 residues before the end of the CDR3; the remainder is reconstructed from the germline J gene. The V call is TRBV4-2, the J call TRBJ2-3, with TRBD2 matching over 8 bases. Germline CDR1 is LGHNA and CDR2 is YNFKEQ. The CDR3 is 16 residues long. V lost 0 bases and J lost 1; bases outside the gene matches: 3. The CDR3 sequence: CASSQESLAGTDTQYF. Incomplete CDR3 DNA: TGTGCCAGCAGCCAAGAGTCACTAGCGGGCACAGATACG.

There are many counts of this clone. The read terminates 3 residues ahead of where the CDR3 ends, so the germline J gene completes it. The chain combines TRBV11-2 with TRBJ2-5; D not resolved. V shed 4 bases and J shed 3 bases, with 3 bases lying between them. Per germline, CDR1 SGHAT and CDR2 FQNNGV. This CDR3 is 11 amino acids long. CDR3 bases read: TGTGCCAGCAGCTCAAAAGAGACC. It is translated as CASSSKET. The full CDR3 reads CASSSKETQYF.

This clone was recorded at least ten times. The read gets to within 3 residues of the CDR3 end, and the germline J gene fills in the rest. The genes are TRBV20-1 and TRBJ2-5; 11 bases agree with TRBD2. Germline V CDR1 and CDR2: DFQATT, SNEGSKA (reference sequence). Unmatched junction bases numbered 1, after V lost 2 bases and J lost 2 bases. The CDR3 consists of 14 residues. Partial CDR3 DNA: TGCAGTGCTAGAAGACTAGCGGGACAAGAGACC. Translating it yields CSARRLAGQET. The full CDR3 reads CSARRLAGQETQYF.

This clone was seen many times. The read is 3 residues too short to cover the CDR3 end, so that end is filled in from the germline J gene. The chain has TRBV7-9 and TRBJ1-4; 7 bases align to TRBD1. The CDR3 consists of 13 residues. V dropped 5 bases and J dropped 8; count of bases not matched to a gene: 5. The germline gives CDR1 SEHNR, CDR2 FQNEAQ (reference sequence). CDR3 amino acids: CASSLGQWEKLFF. The covered CDR3 bases are TGTGCCAGCAGCCTGGGACAGTGGGAAAAA.

This clone was detected only a few times. This could be a read error, since a much larger clone is one nucleotide away. Read sequence stops 3 residues before the CDR3 end, and the germline J gene provides the missing end. This sequence joins TRBV2 and TRBJ2-3; tentative D call: TRBD2 (6 bases). The CDR3 sequence is 15 residues long. Germline-derived CDR1 and CDR2 are SNHLY and FYNNEI. CDR3 DNA (partial): TGTGCCAGCAGTGAAGCGCAGCGGAGCCGGGAGACG. It is translated as CASSEAQRSRET. The full CDR3 reads CASSEAQRSRETQYF.

This clone appeared many times. Coverage ceases 3 residues before the CDR3 finishes, and the germline J gene fills in the end. The J gene is TRBJ2-5, the V gene TRBV2; weak D call: TRBD1 (5 bases). Germline CDR1 SNHLY, CDR2 FYNNEI. The V and J ends lost 7 bases and 7 bases respectively, with 22 bases between them. The CDR3 is 15 amino acids. This CDR3 is CASTTISGRAGTQYF. The sequenced CDR3 bases are TGTGCCAGCACTACTATTTCGGGCAGGGCAGGGACC.

This clone was seen only a few times. The sequenced fragment ends 3 residues before the CDR3 boundary, so the rest is inferred from the germline J gene. The chain is built from TRBV7-9 and TRBJ1-2; no clear D gene. The CDR3 extends over 11 amino acids. The germline gives CDR1 SEHNR, CDR2 FQNEAQ (reference sequence). Partial CDR3 DNA: TGTGCCAGCATTGGCGGATACGAC. Its translation is CASIGGYD. The full CDR3 sequence reads CASIGGYDYTF.

This clone showed up many times. With the read ending 3 residues before the CDR3 end, the germline J gene is used to fill in that end. The chain links TRBV20-1 to TRBJ2-1; TRBD2 matches at 8 bases. V trimming: 7 bases; J trimming: 4 bases; junction bases outside the gene matches: 9. CDR1 is DFQATT, CDR2 SNEGSKA, per germline (reference sequence). The CDR3 covers 14 residues. The chain's CDR3 is CSVAGGTIYNEQFF. The CDR3 bases that were read are TGCAGTGTGGCGGGAGGTACGATTTACAATGAG.

This clone has a count of ten or more. The read falls 3 residues short of the CDR3 end, and the missing part is taken from the germline J gene. This chain links TRBV20-1 with TRBJ1-2, with no clear D. CDR3 size: 12 residues. Germline-derived CDR1 and CDR2 are DFQATT and SNEGSKA (reference sequence). CDR3 sequence: CSARGADWGYTF. The covered CDR3 bases are TGCAGTGCTAGAGGGGCAGATTGGGGC.

This clone was detected many times. The read stops 3 residues short of the end of the CDR3; the missing end is completed from the germline J gene. J is TRBJ2-1 and V is TRBV19; D may be TRBD1 (5 bases). The CDR3 has 14 residues. Looked up from germline, CDR1 is LNHDA and CDR2 is SQIVND (reference sequence). V was cut by 3 bases and J by 7 bases, with 13 bases left in between. The DNA read from the CDR3 is TGTGCCAGTAGTATGAGGACATTTAGGAATGAG. It codes for CASSMRTFRNE. In full, the CDR3 is CASSMRTFRNEQFF.

This clone was counted at least ten times. The read ends 3 residues before the CDR3 terminus; that terminus is restored from the germline J gene. The V and J genes are TRBV7-8 and TRBJ2-3; D is possibly TRBD1 (6 bases). CDR1 and CDR2 (germline): SGHVS, FQNEAQ. V was cut by 5 bases and J by 2 bases, with 17 bases left in between. The CDR3 sequence is 16 residues long. The CDR3 DNA, read in part, is TGTGCCAGCAGCCCTTCGTGGCAGGGGTTCACAGATACG. Protein: CASSPSWQGFTDT. The full CDR3 sequence reads CASSPSWQGFTDTQYF.

At least ten counts were recorded for this clone. The read stops 3 residues short of the end of the CDR3; the missing end is completed from the germline J gene. V is TRBV7-2 and J is TRBJ2-1; 9 nucleotides match TRBD1. Per germline, CDR1 SGHTA and CDR2 FQGNSA. V lost 7 bases, J lost 7 bases, and 11 bases stayed unmatched. The CDR3 sequence is 15 residues long. Here the CDR3 reads CASTPGTGRLNEQFF. The part of the CDR3 DNA that was read is TGTGCCAGCACCCCTGGGACAGGGAGGCTGAATGAG. The full variable domain, with the rest looked up from reference TRBV7-2 and TRBJ2-1, is GAGVSQSPSNKVTEKGKDVELRCDPISGHTALYWYRQSLGQGLEFLIYFQGNSAPDKSGLPSDRFSAERTGGSVSTLTIQRTQQEDSAVYLCASTPGTGRLNEQFFGPGTRLTVL.

This clone was counted many times. The read terminates 3 residues before the CDR3 end, so the remaining end is supplied by the germline J gene. The chain links TRBV29-1 to TRBJ2-5; TRBD1 aligns across 8 bases. Germline V CDR1 and CDR2: SQVTM, ANQGSEA. The CDR3 runs 12 residues. J lost 7 bases, V lost 4 bases, and 5 bases had no gene match. The DNA read from the CDR3 is TGCAGCGTTGTTCAGGGGGCGGGGACC. Translation: CSVVQGAGT. The entire CDR3 protein is CSVVQGAGTQYF.

This clone occurred many times. Here the CDR3 reads CASSRGQQNTEAFF. CDR3 DNA (partial): TGTGCCAGCTCTCGCGGACAACAGAACACTGAA. The chain carries TRBV18 and TRBJ1-1, with D maybe TRBD1 (5 bases). Coverage ceases 3 residues before the CDR3 finishes, and the germline J gene fills in the end. The V gene lost 6 bases and the J gene lost 1 base, with 12 bases spanning the gap. Germline values: CDR1 KGHSH, CDR2 LQKENI. This CDR3 contains 14 residues.

As concerns this clone: One junction end disagrees with the germline gene, perhaps due to a read error. The CDR3 is cut off 3 residues early in the read; its end comes from the germline J gene. This chain connects TRBV18 to TRBJ1-5; no reliable D call. The CDR3 totals 14 residues. Germline-derived CDR1 and CDR2 are KGHSH and LQKENI. The CDR3 spells CASSHTDNNRPQHF. CDR3 DNA, as far as it was read: TGTGCCAGCTCACATACCGACAACAATCGGCCC.

This clone was recorded at least ten times. CDR3 residues: CASSLALTYGYTF. The CDR3 bases that were read are TGTGCCAGCAGCTTAGCGTTGACATATGGC. The genes are TRBV7-2 and TRBJ1-2; D is unresolved. The CDR3 extends 3 residues past the end of the read, so its final part is completed from the germline J gene. V gave up 0 bases and J gave up 5 bases, with 7 bases separating them. The CDR3 totals 13 residues. Germline assignment: CDR1 SGHTA and CDR2 FQGNSA.

In its sample, this clone was seen many times. Incomplete CDR3 DNA: TGCGCCAGCAGCACGGGTGGGGCCCAAGAGACC. It specifies CASSTGGAQET. The whole CDR3 sequence reads CASSTGGAQETQYF. The chain recombines TRBV5-1 with TRBJ2-5, with TRBD1 as a possible D gene (5 bases). The sequenced fragment ends 3 residues before the CDR3 boundary, so the rest is inferred from the germline J gene. Germline-derived CDR1 and CDR2 are SGHRS and YFSETQ. The ends were cut back, 4 bases at V and 1 base at J, with 11 bases in the middle. The CDR3 covers 14 residues.